This T cell receptor (beta chain) stems from a study of T cells in Graves' hyperthyroidism and ophthalmopathy. In this sample, this clonotype turned up many times. V lost 0 bases, J lost 6 bases, and 7 bases lay in between. Per germline, CDR1 SGHKS and CDR2 YYEKEE (reference sequence). This CDR3 has 12 amino acids. Researchers took RNA transcripts and amplified the TCR beta CDR3 regions from them. When the TCR CDR3 underwent first-round RT-PCR, the HTBI primer set was used. Each CDR3 protein gets one entry after TCRdb re-called the multiplex PCR reads with MiXCR. The repertoire holds roughly 560,000 distinct CDR3 sequences, with 14% to 15% as singletons. Diagnoses rested on clinical symptoms, serum thyroxine and TRAb, thyroid ultrasound and orbital computed tomography.

Sequencing was carried out using blood. This receptor was taken from a woman aged 40 to 49 with Graves' ophthalmopathy. The chain recombines TRBV5-5 with TRBJ2-7; D remains ambiguous. The CDR3 protein is CASSLERAEQYF. As DNA, the CDR3 is TGTGCCAGCAGCTTGGAACGGGCCGAGCAGTACTTC.